The 3 T cell receptor beta chains in this list originate from one sample, sequenced in a study of OX40 agonist ivuxolimab in advanced cancers. Sequenced by immunoSEQ multiplex PCR; TCRdb stores in-frame clones only, minus some. Here the sample spans approximately 33,000 clones, 85% to 95% being singletons. The specimen comprised CD4+ or CD8+ T cells sorted from blood, sampled in a trial of the OX40 agonist ivuxolimab. These receptor sequences come from an adult with an advanced solid tumor such as melanoma, head and neck, liver or kidney cancer.

The chain has TRBV2 and TRBJ2-6; D may be TRBD1 or TRBD2 (5 bases each). Germline loops: CDR1 SNHLY, CDR2 FYNNEI. The CDR3 spans 18 residues. Deletions cut 8 bases from V and 0 bases from J, with 20 bases between. The CDR3 reads CASWPGPSGLSGANVLTF. CDR3 sequence (DNA): TGTGCCAGCTGGCCCGGGCCCTCGGGGCTCTCTGGGGCCAACGTCCTGACTTTC.

V gene TRBV6-6 combines with J gene TRBJ2-7; 9 positions match TRBD1. The CDR3 loop spans 14 amino acids. J was trimmed by 5 bases and V by 6 bases; bases with no gene match: 8. Germline CDR1 reads MNHNY; CDR2 reads SVGAGI (reference sequence). The CDR3 region has the DNA TGTGCCAGCAGCCCCGGGACAGGGTTCAACGAGCAGTACTTC. Its translation: CASSPGTGFNEQYF.

The rearrangement uses TRBV7-9 and TRBJ2-5; D possibly corresponds to TRBD1 (6 bases). This CDR3 is 12 amino acids long. Trimming took off 9 bases at V and 1 base at J, with 9 bases between the two ends. Germline values: CDR1 SEHNR, CDR2 FQNEAQ (reference sequence). DNA of the CDR3: TGTGCCAGTCGGACAGCCCAAGAGACCCAGTACTTC. This sequence encodes CASRTAQETQYF.